The next 30 T cell receptor beta chains were all read from a single sample in a study of blood T cell repertoires in COVID-19 (dated by TCRdb to the early 2020s). Libraries were made using the immunoSEQ multiplex PCR assay. Sourced from immuneACCESS, this table was stored by TCRdb with only in-frame sequences that have V and J called. A share of the clones is absent; for the studies checked, an unresolved V gene accounts for under half, and the remainder has no known explanation. The sample profile shows 200,000 or so clones; 65% to 85% of them were found once. The biggest ten clones account for around 15% of the sample. The sample was peripheral blood. These receptors all come from a man in his fifties or sixties with active or convalescent COVID-19.

This clone appeared a few times. This chain's CDR3 is CASSERGLAPPGELFF. The CDR3 DNA reads TGTGCCAGCAGTGAAAGAGGACTAGCGCCACCCGGGGAGCTGTTTTTT. The chain has TRBV25-1 and TRBJ2-2; 9 bases are a match to TRBD2. In germline, CDR1 is MGHDK, CDR2 SYGVNS. This CDR3 is 16 amino acids long. Trimming at V came to 2 bases and at J to 6 bases, leaving 7 bases not matched to a gene.

The chain has TRBV19 and TRBJ2-7, with D perhaps TRBD1 (5 bases). Germline assignment: CDR1 LNHDA and CDR2 SQIVND (reference sequence). This CDR3 comprises 15 residues. V was clipped by 6 bases and J by 6 bases, with 21 bases between them. In DNA form, the CDR3 reads TGTGCCAGTAGCCCCATTACGGACATTCCATCCGAGCAGTACTTC. It translates to CASSPITDIPSEQYF.

V usage is TRBV5-1 and J usage is TRBJ1-4; D is possibly TRBD1 (6 bases). This CDR3 region has 17 residues. The V end lost 3 bases, the J end lost 4 bases, and 19 bases lay between the germline ends. CDR1 is SGHRS, CDR2 YFSETQ, per germline. As DNA, the CDR3 is TGCGCCAGCAGCTCCGACACGGGCCCAGGGGTTAATGAAAAACTGTTTTTT. It translates to CASSSDTGPGVNEKLFF.

The rearrangement uses TRBV12-3 or TRBV12-4 and TRBJ2-4, with D perhaps matching TRBD2 (6 bases). The CDR3 is made up of 13 amino acids. V was trimmed by 1 base and J by 10 bases, leaving 11 bases between them. The CDR3 nucleotides are TGTGCCAGCAGTTTAGTGGACCGGGGGATTCAGTACTTC. It specifies CASSLVDRGIQYF.

This clone showed up just a few times. V gene TRBV28 combines with J gene TRBJ2-1, with D possibly being TRBD1 (6 bases). Trimming removed 3 bases at V and 3 bases at J, with 12 bases between. This CDR3 region has 15 residues. Germline CDR1 reads MDHEN; CDR2 reads SYDVKM. The CDR3 bases are TGTGCCAGCAGTTTGGGGACAAGACTCTACAATGAGCAGTTCTTC. Translation gives CASSLGTRLYNEQFF.

The DNA for the CDR3 is TGTGCCAGCAGCTTACCAGGGACAGGGGAAGAGACCCAGTACTTC. This encodes CASSLPGTGEETQYF. This sequence joins TRBV13 and TRBJ2-5; 10 bases fit TRBD1. The junction had 3 bases not matched to a gene; V was cut back by 2 bases and J by 3 bases. The CDR3 contains 15 residues. Germline values: CDR1 PRHDT, CDR2 FYEKMQ (reference sequence).

The chain joins TRBV5-4 to TRBJ2-7, with TRBD1 matching over 12 bases. CDR1 is SGHNT, CDR2 YYREEE, per germline (reference sequence). This CDR3 region has 15 residues. With 4 bases clipped from V and 3 bases from J, the junction kept 5 bases outside the gene matches. The CDR3 DNA is TGTGCCAGCAGCCCCGGGACAGGGGGCGGCTACGAGCAGTACTTC. This codes for CASSPGTGGGYEQYF. The full variable domain, rest sourced from reference TRBV5-4 and TRBJ2-7, is ETGVTQSPTHLIKTRGQQVTLRCSSQSGHNTVSWYQQALGQGPQFIFQYYREEENGRGNFPPRFSGLQFPNYSSELNVNALELDDSALYLCASSPGTGGGYEQYFGPGTRLTVT.

The chain links TRBV7-9 to TRBJ1-5, with 9 bases lining up with TRBD1. The CDR3 is 16 residues long. The trim removed 4 bases at V and 6 bases at J, leaving 10 bases unmatched. From germline, CDR1 is SEHNR and CDR2 FQNEAQ (reference sequence). This chain's CDR3 is CASSSSDRGDFQPQHF. The CDR3 DNA is TGTGCCAGCAGCTCATCGGACAGGGGCGATTTTCAGCCCCAGCATTTT.

The chain employs TRBV7-8 and TRBJ2-7, with TRBD2 identical over 7 bases. The CDR3 totals 17 residues. J gave up 9 bases and V 2 bases, and 19 bases lay outside the gene matches. Germline V gene data show CDR1 as SGHVS and CDR2 as FQNEAQ. The CDR3, as DNA: TGTGCCAGCAGCTTACCCGGGCTAGCGGAACAGGTTAAAGGGCAGTACTTC. Its protein product is CASSLPGLAEQVKGQYF. Based on the CDR3 plus reference TRBV7-8 and TRBJ2-7, the full variable domain is GAGVSQSPRYKVAKRGQDVALRCDPISGHVSLFWYQQALGQGPEFLTYFQNEAQLDKSGLPSDRFFAERPEGSVSTLKIQRTQQEDSAVYLCASSLPGLAEQVKGQYFGPGTRLTVT.

V usage is TRBV18 and J usage is TRBJ1-2, with D hard to call. Germline loops: CDR1 KGHSH, CDR2 LQKENI. The CDR3 extends over 12 amino acids. Trimming cost V 5 bases and J 11 bases, with 15 bases left between them. The CDR3 is CASSVRGKKYTF. Here the CDR3 DNA reads TGTGCCAGCTCAGTCCGAGGGAAGAAATACACCTTC.

As for this clone: One end of the junction varies from germline; a read error may be responsible. As DNA, the CDR3 is TGTGCCAGCAGTTACTCAACAGGGGGCAAGCAGCCCCAGCATTTT. This gives the protein CASSYSTGGKQPQHF. This chain joins TRBV6-6 and TRBJ1-5, with TRBD1 matching 9 bases. This CDR3 is 15 amino acids long. In germline, CDR1 is MNHNY, CDR2 SVGAGI (reference sequence).

The CDR3 DNA reads as TGCAGCGTTCCTCCCTACCAGGGATCGAACTCACTCTTCTATGGCTACACCTTC. This encodes CSVPPYQGSNSLFYGYTF. The J gene is TRBJ1-2, the V gene TRBV29-1; maybe TRBD1 (5 bases). Trimming removed 5 bases from V and 4 bases from J, with 29 bases in between. The germline CDR1 and CDR2 sequences are SQVTM and ANQGSEA. This CDR3 contains 18 residues. Full variable domain (outside the CDR3, taken from reference TRBV29-1 and TRBJ1-2): SAVISQKPSRDICQRGTSLTIQCQVDSQVTMMFWYRQQPGQSLTLIATANQGSEATYESGFVIDKFPISRPNLTFSTLTVSNMSPEDSSIYLCSVPPYQGSNSLFYGYTFGSGTRLTVV.

The chain recombines TRBV7-2 with TRBJ2-7; possible D gene TRBD1, 6 bases. Germline CDR1 reads SGHTA; CDR2 reads FQGNSA. The CDR3 spans 14 residues. The germline V and J ends were trimmed by 7 bases and 6 bases, with 19 bases remaining between them. CDR3 sequence (DNA): TGTGCCAGCAACGAGGAGCAGGGCAGGGGCGAGCAGTACTTC. Amino acid sequence: CASNEEQGRGEQYF. Filled out from reference TRBV7-2 and TRBJ2-7, the complete variable domain reads GAGVSQSPSNKVTEKGKDVELRCDPISGHTALYWYRQSLGQGLEFLIYFQGNSAPDKSGLPSDRFSAERTGGSVSTLTIQRTQQEDSAVYLCASNEEQGRGEQYFGPGTRLTVT.

The chain carries TRBV5-1 and TRBJ2-5, with D possibly TRBD1 on 5 matching bases. There are 14 residues in the CDR3. Trimming cost V 0 bases and J 5 bases, with 11 bases left between them. Per the germline V gene, CDR1 is SGHRS and CDR2 is YFSETQ. This CDR3 reads CASSLVQEEETQYF. CDR3 nucleotides: TGCGCCAGCAGCTTGGTACAGGAAGAGGAGACCCAGTACTTC. The variable domain in full, with the rest retrieved from reference TRBV5-1 and TRBJ2-5, is KAGVTQTPRYLIKTRGQQVTLSCSPISGHRSVSWYQQTPGQGLQFLFEYFSETQRNKGNFPGRFSGRQFSNSRSEMNVSTLELGDSALYLCASSLVQEEETQYFGPGTRLLVL.

This sequence joins TRBV5-1 and TRBJ2-3; TRBD1 is a possible D gene (7 bases). V was trimmed by 4 bases and J by 1 base, leaving 13 bases between them. Germline CDR1 SGHRS, CDR2 YFSETQ. The CDR3 totals 15 residues. CDR3 sequence: CASSRSRGGTDTQYF. For the CDR3, the DNA is TGCGCCAGCAGCCGAAGCAGGGGGGGCACAGATACGCAGTATTTT.

The rearrangement links TRBV7-9 to TRBJ1-1; D remains ambiguous. Germline V CDR1 and CDR2: SEHNR, FQNEAQ (reference sequence). The V gene lost 5 bases and the J gene lost 1 base, with 8 bases spanning the gap. CDR3 size: 13 residues. This chain's CDR3 is CASSESQNTEAFF. CDR3 in DNA: TGTGCCAGCAGCGAGAGCCAGAACACTGAAGCTTTCTTT.

The chain joins TRBV6-1 to TRBJ2-7; D is perhaps TRBD1 (5 bases). There are 13 residues in the CDR3. The V end was cut by 3 bases, the J end by 1 base, with 7 bases between. Germline V gene data show CDR1 as MNHNS and CDR2 as SASEGT. CDR3: CASSDRQSYEQYF. The CDR3 coding sequence is TGTGCCAGCAGTGACAGACAGTCCTACGAGCAGTACTTC.

The rearrangement joins TRBV27 to TRBJ1-1; tentatively, D is TRBD1 (6 bases). Between the trimmed V and J ends, which lost 1 base and 0 bases, there was a span of 15 bases. Looked up from germline, CDR1 is MNHEY and CDR2 is SMNVEV (reference sequence). The CDR3 has 17 residues. This CDR3 is CASSLWANTGLNTEAFF. As DNA, the CDR3 is TGTGCCAGCAGTTTATGGGCGAACACAGGGTTGAACACTGAAGCTTTCTTT.

This clone was counted between two and nine times. This sequence joins TRBV25-1 and TRBJ2-7; TRBD1 aligns across 8 bases. Germline CDR1 is MGHDK and CDR2 is SYGVNS. V was pared by 3 bases and J by 1 base, with 8 bases of the junction left unmatched. CDR3 length equals 16 residues. As DNA, the CDR3 is TGTGCCAGCAGTGACTCAGGGGGCGGAACGTCCTACGAGCAGTACTTC. Its protein product is CASSDSGGGTSYEQYF.

J is TRBJ2-1 and V is TRBV29-1, with D unclear. This CDR3 is 13 amino acids long. Germline lookup yields CDR1 SQVTM and CDR2 ANQGSEA. With 3 bases removed from V and 1 base from J, the gap between germline ends came to 7 bases. CDR3: CSVDVASYNEQFF. CDR3 nucleotides: TGCAGCGTTGATGTTGCGTCCTACAATGAGCAGTTCTTC.

The rearrangement uses TRBV5-4 and TRBJ2-6; no definite D call. This CDR3 spans 15 amino acids. Germline CDR1 SGHNT, CDR2 YYREEE (reference sequence). Trimming removed 1 base from V and 2 bases from J, with 7 bases in between. The CDR3 sequence is CASSLPGTGANVLTF. The CDR3 region has the DNA TGTGCCAGCAGCTTGCCAGGAACTGGGGCCAACGTCCTGACTTTC.

This clone has just a few counts. The chain is built from TRBV7-9 and TRBJ2-7; 7 nucleotides align to TRBD1. V lost 5 bases, J lost 0 bases, and 7 bases stayed unmatched. The CDR3 has 15 residues. Germline-derived CDR1 and CDR2 are SEHNR and FQNEAQ (reference sequence). CDR3 nucleotides: TGTGCCAGCAGCCGCCTGGACAGGTCCTCCTACGAGCAGTACTTC. It codes for CASSRLDRSSYEQYF. The entire variable domain, with the rest obtained from reference TRBV7-9 and TRBJ2-7, is as follows: DTGVSQNPRHKITKRGQNVTFRCDPISEHNRLYWYRQTLGQGPEFLTYFQNEAQLEKSRLLSDRFSAERPKGSFSTLEIQRTEQGDSAMYLCASSRLDRSSYEQYFGPGTRLTVT.

The chain employs TRBV18 and TRBJ1-1; no definite D call. The CDR3 has 15 residues. The germline V gene has CDR1 KGHSH and CDR2 LQKENI. V gave up 4 bases and J gave up 1 base, with 13 bases separating them. The CDR3 is CASSRGREGNTEAFF. CDR3 coding DNA: TGTGCCAGCTCACGCGGGCGGGAAGGGAACACTGAAGCTTTCTTT.

The chain joins TRBV7-2 to TRBJ2-5; 8 nucleotides match TRBD2. J lost 2 bases, V lost 3 bases, and 5 bases had no gene match. Per the germline V gene, CDR1 is SGHTA and CDR2 is FQGNSA. The CDR3 runs to 15 residues. CDR3 in amino acids: CASSFSGGQQETQYF. The CDR3 bases are TGTGCCAGCAGCTTCTCGGGAGGGCAACAAGAGACCCAGTACTTC.

The chain joins TRBV19 to TRBJ1-5, with TRBD1 as a possible D gene (5 bases). Germline V lookup: CDR1 LNHDA, CDR2 SQIVND (reference sequence). The CDR3 loop spans 15 amino acids. V dropped 1 base and J dropped 4 bases, with 11 bases sitting between them. CDR3 sequence reads: CASSIVRGTNQPQHF. The CDR3 region has the DNA TGTGCCAGTAGTATAGTCCGGGGGACGAATCAGCCCCAGCATTTT.

In this sample, this clone turned up a few times. The rearrangement uses TRBV6-5 and TRBJ2-3; D unclear. V was trimmed by 2 bases and J by 5 bases, leaving 14 bases between them. Germline loops: CDR1 MNHEY, CDR2 SVGAGI. The CDR3 sequence is 15 residues long. The CDR3 sequence is CASSYGGRNVDTQYF. CDR3 nucleotide sequence: TGTGCCAGCAGTTACGGCGGCCGGAACGTAGATACGCAGTATTTT.

In this sample, this clone turned up a few times. V is TRBV6-1 and J is TRBJ1-5, with 9 bases aligning to TRBD1. There are 14 residues in the CDR3. V shed 2 bases and J 6 bases; nucleotides not matched to a gene: 2. CDR1 is MNHNS and CDR2 is SASEGT in the germline V gene. This CDR3 reads CASSERQGGQPQHF. The CDR3, as DNA: TGTGCCAGCAGTGAAAGACAGGGGGGTCAGCCCCAGCATTTT.

CDR3 loop: CASSIVPGGGPYEQYF. The CDR3 DNA reads as TGTGCCAGTAGTATAGTCCCGGGAGGTGGTCCCTACGAGCAGTACTTC. The rearrangement uses TRBV19 and TRBJ2-7; 7 bases map to TRBD2. This CDR3 comprises 16 residues. Looked up from germline, CDR1 is LNHDA and CDR2 is SQIVND (reference sequence). Trimming cost V 1 base and J 2 bases; bases outside gene matches: 8.

This CDR3 reads CASSQGDRGFFGANVLTF. CDR3 bases: TGCGCCAGCAGCCAAGGTGACAGGGGGTTTTTTGGGGCCAACGTCCTGACTTTC. V is TRBV4-1 and J is TRBJ2-6; 9 bases map to TRBD1. The CDR3 is made up of 18 amino acids. The J segment lost 3 bases and the V segment lost 1 base, leaving 7 bases of the junction unmatched. Germline V gives CDR1 MGHRA, CDR2 YSYEKL.

The genes are TRBV15 and TRBJ1-5, with a possible D match to TRBD1 (5 bases). The CDR3 extends over 14 amino acids. Germline CDR1 LNHNV, CDR2 YYDKDF (reference sequence). The germline V and J ends were trimmed by 3 bases and 4 bases, with 10 bases remaining between them. CDR3 DNA: TGTGCCACCAGCAGCCAAAGACAGAATCAGCCCCAGCATTTT. This sequence encodes CATSSQRQNQPQHF.